Described below is a single T cell receptor (beta chain) sequence and its context. What it binds is unknown. This sample stems from a study of shared clonotypes between healthy human individuals. Findings and caveats of the study: The sharing of approximately 5.1% of naive CD4 clonotypes was seen across a handful of donors.

This CDR3 is built from 15 residues. The germline V gene encodes CDR1 MNHNS and CDR2 SASEGT. V was trimmed by 4 bases and J by 1 base, leaving 10 bases between them. The table came from immunoSEQ multiplex PCR; TCRdb's copy has only in-frame clones and leaves some out. The table shows 800,000 to 1,200,000 clones, with 75% to 80% occurring only once. The sequenced sample was memory CD4+ T cells from PBMCs. The subset here: CD45RA-negative fraction. This chain connects TRBV6-1 to TRBJ1-4; D not resolved. This TCR came from a man between 18 and 35 years old in good health. Some clones in this sample may be carry-over from other donors' samples. The CDR3 coding sequence is TGTGCCAGCAGTGGTTGGACGGGAACTAATGAAAAACTGTTTTTT. Encoded protein: CASSGWTGTNEKLFF.